Listed here is a single T cell receptor (beta chain). No antigen is known for it. CDR1 MNHNY and CDR2 SVGAGI come from the germline V gene (reference sequence). Trimming stripped 0 bases from V and 5 bases from J, with 13 bases between. The CDR3 runs 15 residues. This sample was included in a study of identifying expanded T cells in peripheral blood. Whole-study results and caveats: Technical replicates showed around 1.3 changed clones; two weeks roughly 18; four weeks 19. Clone count variance between roughly 2-week samples rose with total template count.

No infections or other immune events were documented during collection. Using immunoSEQ multiplex PCR, the repertoire was profiled, and TCRdb retains in-frame clones only, with some absent. The sample lists about 80,000 clones, more than 75% occurring once. This clonotype was sampled from a person aged 18-69 years in good health. The specimen sequenced was blood. The J gene is TRBJ1-1, the V gene TRBV6-6, with TRBD1 as a possible D gene (5 bases). The CDR3 DNA follows: TGTGCCAGCAGTTACTCGGTAGACAGACGGACTGAAGCTTTCTTT. Residues: CASSYSVDRRTEAFF.